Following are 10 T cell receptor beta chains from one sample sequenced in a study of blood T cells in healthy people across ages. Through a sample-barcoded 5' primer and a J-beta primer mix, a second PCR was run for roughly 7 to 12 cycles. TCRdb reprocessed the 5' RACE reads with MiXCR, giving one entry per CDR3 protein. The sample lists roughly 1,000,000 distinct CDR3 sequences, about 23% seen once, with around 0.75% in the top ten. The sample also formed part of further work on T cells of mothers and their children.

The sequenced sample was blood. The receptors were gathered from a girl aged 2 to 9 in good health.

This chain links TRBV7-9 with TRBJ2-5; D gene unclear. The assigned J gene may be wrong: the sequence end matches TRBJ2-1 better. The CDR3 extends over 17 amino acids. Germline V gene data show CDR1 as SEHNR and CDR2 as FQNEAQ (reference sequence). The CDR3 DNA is TGTGCCAGCAGCTTCTATCTACAACGAGGCCTAGGCTATGAGCAGTTCTTC. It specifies CASSFYLQRGLGYEQFF.

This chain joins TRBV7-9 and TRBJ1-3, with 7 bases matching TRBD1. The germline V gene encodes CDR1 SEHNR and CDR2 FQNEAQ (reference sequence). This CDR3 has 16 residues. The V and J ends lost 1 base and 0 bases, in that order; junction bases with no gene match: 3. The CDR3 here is CASSLGGQRSGNTIYF. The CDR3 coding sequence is TGTGCCAGCAGCTTAGGGGGACAGCGCTCTGGAAACACCATATATTTT.

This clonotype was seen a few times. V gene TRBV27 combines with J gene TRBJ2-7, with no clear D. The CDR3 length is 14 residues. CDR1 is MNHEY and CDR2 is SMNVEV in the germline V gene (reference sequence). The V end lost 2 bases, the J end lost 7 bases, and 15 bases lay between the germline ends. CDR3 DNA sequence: TGTGCCAGCAGTTTAAGGTACGGCTGGGTGGAGCAGTACTTC. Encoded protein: CASSLRYGWVEQYF.

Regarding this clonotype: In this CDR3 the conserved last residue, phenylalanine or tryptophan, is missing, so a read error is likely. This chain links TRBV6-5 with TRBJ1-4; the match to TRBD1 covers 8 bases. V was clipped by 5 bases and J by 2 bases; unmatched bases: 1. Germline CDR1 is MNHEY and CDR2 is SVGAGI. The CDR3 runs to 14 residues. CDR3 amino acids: CASSRQGTNEKLFS. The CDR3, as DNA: TGTGCCAGCAGTCGACAGGGGACTAATGAAAAACTGTTTTCT.

In DNA, the CDR3 is TGTGCCAGCAGCTCAGGAGGGCCGGTCAATCAGCCCCAGCATTTT. Residues: CASSSGGPVNQPQHF. This chain connects TRBV7-6 to TRBJ1-5; D gene ambiguous. CDR1 is SGHVS, CDR2 FNYEAQ, per germline. The V gene lost 4 bases and the J gene lost 3 bases, with 13 bases spanning the gap. This CDR3 has 15 residues. Complete variable domain (other parts from reference TRBV7-6 and TRBJ1-5): GAGVSQSPRYKVTKRGQDVALRCDPISGHVSLYWYRQALGQGPEFLTYFNYEAQQDKSGLPNDRFSAERPEGSISTLTIQRTEQRDSAMYRCASSSGGPVNQPQHFGDGTRLSIL.

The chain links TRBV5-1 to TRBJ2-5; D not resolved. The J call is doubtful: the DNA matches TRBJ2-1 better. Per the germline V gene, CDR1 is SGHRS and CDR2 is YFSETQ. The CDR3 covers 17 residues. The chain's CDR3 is CASSLLSFLVVGDEQFF. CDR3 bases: TGCGCCAGCAGCTTGCTCAGCTTTTTAGTGGTTGGAGATGAGCAGTTCTTC.

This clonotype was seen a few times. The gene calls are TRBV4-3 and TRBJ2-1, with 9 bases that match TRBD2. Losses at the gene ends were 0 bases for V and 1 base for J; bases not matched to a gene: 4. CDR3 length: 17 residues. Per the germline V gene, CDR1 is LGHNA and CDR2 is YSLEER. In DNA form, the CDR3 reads TGCGCCAGCAGCCAAGATTGGAGCGGGGGGTCCTACAATGAGCAGTTCTTC. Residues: CASSQDWSGGSYNEQFF.

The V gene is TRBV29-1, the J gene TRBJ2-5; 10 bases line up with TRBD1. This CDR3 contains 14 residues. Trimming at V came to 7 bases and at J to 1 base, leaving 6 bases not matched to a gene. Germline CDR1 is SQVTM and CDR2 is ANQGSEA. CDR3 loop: CSAYRDRGQETQYF. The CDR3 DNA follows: TGCAGCGCCTACCGGGACAGGGGCCAAGAGACCCAGTACTTC.

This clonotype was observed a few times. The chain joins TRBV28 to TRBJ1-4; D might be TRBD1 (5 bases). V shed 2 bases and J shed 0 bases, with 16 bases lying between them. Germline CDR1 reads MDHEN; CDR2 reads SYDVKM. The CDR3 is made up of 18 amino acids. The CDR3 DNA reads TGTGCCAGCAGTTTAAACCCCCGGGGGGGTCCAACTAATGAAAAACTGTTTTTT. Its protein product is CASSLNPRGGPTNEKLFF.

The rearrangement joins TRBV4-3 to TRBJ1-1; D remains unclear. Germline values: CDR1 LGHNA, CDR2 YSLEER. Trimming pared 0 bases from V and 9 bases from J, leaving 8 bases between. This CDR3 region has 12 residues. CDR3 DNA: TGCGCCAGCAGCCAAGACGAAGGGAAAGCTTTCTTT. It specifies CASSQDEGKAFF.